These T cell receptor beta chains were read from a single sample in a study of T cells in Graves' hyperthyroidism and ophthalmopathy. MiXCR, run by TCRdb on the multiplex PCR reads, gives a single entry per CDR3 protein. The table includes approximately 600,000 distinct CDR3 sequences, around 15% detected once. The specimen was blood. The receptors were sampled from a young woman with Graves' hyperthyroidism. Both conserved end residues are part of each CDR3. Fields, in order: J gene, clone size, V gene, D gene, CDR3 protein, CDR3 DNA. D genes are given only for firm matches. The size field is filled for only some rows; it gives once, few, many or a size class.

>TRBJ1-6|few|TRBV7-9|TRBD1
CASSRDRVSPLHF
TGTGCCAGCAGCCGAGACAGGGTTTCACCCCTCCACTTT
>TRBJ2-1|-|TRBV2|TRBD2
CASSTSGSSSLFF
TGTGCCAGCAGCACTAGCGGGAGTTCGTCGCTGTTCTTC
>TRBJ1-4|many|TRBV30|TRBD1
CAWREPGQRREKLFF
TGTGCCTGGAGGGAGCCGGGACAGCGGCGTGAAAAACTGTTTTTT
>TRBJ2-3|many|TRBV7-2|TRBD1
CASSKGQATDTQYF
TGTGCCAGCAGTAAAGGACAGGCCACAGATACGCAGTATTTT
>TRBJ2-1|-|TRBV20-1|TRBD2
CSASSQSGKLNEQFF
TGCAGTGCTAGTAGTCAAAGCGGGAAACTCAATGAGCAGTTCTTC
>TRBJ1-1|-|TRBV9|-
CASSVGPVMNTEAFF
TGTGCCAGCAGCGTAGGACCAGTTATGAACACTGAAGCTTTCTTT
>TRBJ2-1|few|TRBV20-1|-
CSASGEAFSSYNEQFF
TGCAGTGCTAGTGGAGAAGCGTTCAGCTCCTACAATGAGCAGTTCTTC
>TRBJ2-6|-|TRBV18|-
CASSPALVTGANVLTF
TGTGCCAGCTCACCCGCCTTAGTGACTGGGGCCAACGTCCTGACTTTC
>TRBJ1-1|few|TRBV7-9|-
CASSLANSEAFF
TGTGCCAGCAGCTTAGCCAACAGTGAAGCTTTCTTT
>TRBJ1-5|-|TRBV19|-
CASGYQPQHF
TGTGCCAGCGGGTATCAGCCCCAGCATTTT
>TRBJ2-2|few|TRBV20-1|-
CSARVGYTGELFF
TGCAGTGCTAGAGTTGGATACACCGGGGAGCTGTTTTTT
>TRBJ2-5|-|TRBV27|-
CASSPQSTPQETQYF
TGTGCCAGCAGCCCTCAATCGACCCCCCAAGAGACCCAGTACTTC
>TRBJ2-2|many|TRBV30|-
CAWSRARIWAGELFF
TGTGCCTGGAGTAGGGCTAGGATTTGGGCCGGGGAGCTGTTTTTT
>TRBJ2-7|-|TRBV7-2|TRBD1
CASSLKDRGLEQYF
TGTGCCAGCAGCTTAAAGGACAGGGGGCTCGAGCAGTACTTC
>TRBJ1-1|-|TRBV6-2/TRBV6-3|-
CASSKLGERNTEAFF
TGTGCCAGCAGTAAGCTTGGGGAGAGGAACACTGAAGCTTTCTTT
>TRBJ2-1|few|TRBV12-3/TRBV12-4|-
CASSRRTTFDNEQFF
TGTGCCAGCAGTCGACGGACCACCTTTGACAATGAGCAGTTCTTC
>TRBJ2-1|many|TRBV12-3/TRBV12-4|TRBD1
CASRLTGWNEQFF
TGTGCCAGCAGATTGACAGGGTGGAATGAGCAGTTCTTC
>TRBJ2-1|many|TRBV11-2|TRBD2
CASSSGLAGEGEQFF
TGTGCCAGCAGCTCCGGACTAGCGGGAGAGGGTGAGCAGTTCTTC
>TRBJ2-7|few|TRBV20-1|-
CSAKTTSYEQYF
TGCAGTGCCAAGACTACATCCTACGAGCAGTACTTC
>TRBJ2-2|many|TRBV28|-
CASSRPASTGELFF
TGTGCCAGCAGCCGCCCGGCGAGCACCGGGGAGCTGTTTTTT
>TRBJ2-2|-|TRBV20-1|-
CSARDYREGTGELFF
TGCAGTGCTAGAGACTACAGGGAGGGCACCGGGGAGCTGTTTTTT
>TRBJ2-2|many|TRBV7-2|-
CASSLMGRGELFF
TGTGCCAGCAGCTTAATGGGCCGCGGGGAGCTGTTTTTT
>TRBJ2-7|many|TRBV7-2|-
CASSPWAGSYEQYF
TGTGCCAGCAGCCCGTGGGCGGGCTCCTACGAGCAGTACTTC
>TRBJ2-5|-|TRBV9|TRBD2
CASSPLAGGGETQYF
TGTGCCAGCAGCCCCTTAGCGGGAGGAGGAGAGACCCAGTACTTC
>TRBJ2-1|many|TRBV20-1|-
CSARDLLSSSYNEQFF
TGCAGTGCTAGAGATCTTCTGTCAAGCTCCTACAATGAGCAGTTCTTC
>TRBJ1-1|-|TRBV7-2|-
CASSSHQSGAEAFF
TGTGCCAGCAGCTCCCACCAGTCCGGGGCTGAAGCTTTCTTT
>TRBJ2-3|-|TRBV6-2/TRBV6-3|-
CASSYEGRTVTDTQYF
TGTGCCAGCAGTTACGAAGGACGGACAGTCACAGATACGCAGTATTTT
>TRBJ2-1|many|TRBV6-1|TRBD2
CASSFIAGGHNEQFF
TGTGCCAGCAGTTTCATAGCGGGAGGCCACAATGAGCAGTTCTTC